This T cell receptor beta chain was found in a study of beta chain features in type 1 diabetes. General study findings and limits: Across all four CD4+ subsets, people with type 1 diabetes showed modestly shorter TCRB CDR3s. Cells that show high TCR expression could be over-represented by cDNA sequencing.

About this clone itself: The antigen remains unidentified.

Populations obtained by sorting all exceeded 95% purity. The V and J ends lost 2 bases and 0 bases respectively, with 10 bases between them. Germline-derived CDR1 and CDR2 are SGHTA and FQGTGA. This CDR3 region has 15 residues. Reverse transcribing all isolated RNA meant expressed TCRB transcripts were sequenced. Sequencing was performed with immunoSEQ multiplex PCR; in TCRdb, only in-frame clones are kept and a portion is missing. The table has approximately 130,000 clones, approximately 15% seen once. This TCR was sampled from a man aged 18 to 29 with type 1 diabetes. The sample was central memory CD4+ T cells from blood. The chain recombines TRBV7-3 with TRBJ1-1, with TRBD1 as a possible D gene (5 bases). The CDR3 spells CASSLSRDLNTEAFF. CDR3 bases: TGTGCCAGCAGCTTATCGAGGGACTTGAACACTGAAGCTTTCTTT. The full variable domain, with the rest looked up from reference TRBV7-3 and TRBJ1-1, is GAGVSQTPSNKVTEKGKYVELRCDPISGHTALYWYRQSLGQGPEFLIYFQGTGAADDSGLPNDRFFAVRPEGSVSTLKIQRTERGDSAVYLCASSLSRDLNTEAFFGQGTRLTVV.